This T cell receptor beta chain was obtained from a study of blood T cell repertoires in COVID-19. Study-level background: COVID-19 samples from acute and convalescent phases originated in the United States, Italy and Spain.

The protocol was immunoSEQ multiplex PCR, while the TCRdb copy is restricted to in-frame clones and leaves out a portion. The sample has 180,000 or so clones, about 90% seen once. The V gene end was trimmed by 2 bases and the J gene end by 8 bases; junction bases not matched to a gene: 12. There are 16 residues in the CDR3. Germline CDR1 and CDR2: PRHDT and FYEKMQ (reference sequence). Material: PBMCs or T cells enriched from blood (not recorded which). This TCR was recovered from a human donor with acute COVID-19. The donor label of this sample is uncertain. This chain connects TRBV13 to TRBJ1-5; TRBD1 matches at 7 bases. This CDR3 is CASSLRSTGMGKPQHF. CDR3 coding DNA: TGTGCCAGCAGCTTACGGTCGACAGGGATGGGGAAGCCCCAGCATTTT.